The sample holds one count of the clone carrying this T cell receptor (beta chain). What it recognizes is unknown. This entry is derived from a study of shared clonotypes between healthy human individuals. The germline gives CDR1 SQVTM, CDR2 ANQGSEA. The CDR3 is 14 amino acids. Trimming removed 7 bases from V and 2 bases from J; junction bases left unmatched: 5. An assay was performed, and its level was deep. TCRdb keeps only in-frame clones here, not all; method: immunoSEQ multiplex PCR. Among 2 million to 2.5 million clones listed, nearly 97% were seen once. Notes on the study in general: The study drew on few donors, limiting represented genetic and exposure-history diversity.

The chain uses TRBV29-1 and TRBJ2-6; 7 bases are shared with TRBD2. Sample: naive CD4+ T cells sorted from blood. Subset meaning: CD45RA+ positively selected. This clonotype was obtained from a man aged 18 to 30 in good health. CDR3 nucleotide sequence: TGCAGCGCTCTCGCGGGGGCTGGGGCCAACGTCCTGACTTTC. Translation: CSALAGAGANVLTF.